These T cell receptor beta chains were read from a single sample in a study of cytomegalovirus exposure and HLA in healthy donors. The data were produced by immunoSEQ multiplex PCR, yet TCRdb's version contains in-frame clones alone and is incomplete. The profile shows about 160,000 clones, roughly 80% of them singletons. The specimen sequenced was PBMCs. Receptors originate from a man aged 25-45 years in good health and CMV-seropositive. Each CDR3 is given with its conserved first and last residue. D genes are given only for firm matches. Not all rows give a size; the values are once, few, many and, for expanded clones, a class.

j_call d_call clone_size v_call cdr3_nt cdr3_aa
TRBJ2-1 TRBD1 few TRBV6-5 TGTGCCAGCAGTTATTTGACAGGGCCCTCCTACAATGAGCAGTTCTTC CASSYLTGPSYNEQFF
TRBJ1-2 NA NA TRBV6-5 TGTGCCAGCACTGTCATGAAGGGGGTGGGAGGCTACACCTTC CASTVMKGVGGYTF
TRBJ1-2 TRBD1 NA TRBV5-4 TGTGCCAGCAGCCCGCAGGGGGCCCCCTATGGCTACACCTTC CASSPQGAPYGYTF
TRBJ2-1 NA few TRBV7-6 TGTGCCAGCAGCTTATCAGGGCCGACTTGGAGTGAGCAGTTCTTC CASSLSGPTWSEQFF
TRBJ2-5 TRBD1 NA TRBV6-1 TGTGCCAGCAGTGAATTAGACAGGGCCCAAGAGACCCAGTACTTC CASSELDRAQETQYF
TRBJ2-4 TRBD1 NA TRBV28 TGTGCCAGCGCCAGGGGGTTAGCCAAAAACATTCAGTACTTC CASARGLAKNIQYF
TRBJ2-1 TRBD2 NA TRBV2 TGTGCCAGCAGAGCGGGGGGGGACAATGAGCAGTTCTTC CASRAGGDNEQFF
TRBJ2-7 NA NA TRBV27 TGTGCCAGCAGTTTAGGGCAGGGAAACTACGAGCAGTACTTC CASSLGQGNYEQYF
TRBJ2-2 TRBD2 once TRBV7-2 TGTGCCAGCAGCCCGGGGGGGGTTCACACCGGGGAGCTGTTTTTT CASSPGGVHTGELFF
TRBJ2-2 TRBD2 NA TRBV5-4 TGTGCCAGCAGCTTACGGACTAGCGCGAGGGCCGGGGAGCTGTTTTTT CASSLRTSARAGELFF
TRBJ2-7 NA once TRBV4-3 TGCGCCAGCAGCCAAGATGAAGGAGGGTCCGGGGAGCAGTACTTC CASSQDEGGSGEQYF
TRBJ2-7 TRBD1 NA TRBV5-1 TGCGCCAGCAGCTTTAGGGACAGGGCCTACGAGCAGTACTTC CASSFRDRAYEQYF
TRBJ1-5 TRBD1 NA TRBV18 TGTGCCAGCTCACCGACAGGGGGAAATCAGCCCCAGCATTTT CASSPTGGNQPQHF
TRBJ2-7 TRBD2 NA TRBV4-2 TGTGCCAGCAGCCATAGTAGCGGGGGGTCCTACGAGCAGTACTTC CASSHSSGGSYEQYF
TRBJ2-1 NA NA TRBV15 TGTGCCACCAGCAGAGATCCCCCCGGAGGAGTCAAGGGCAATGAGCAGTTCTTC CATSRDPPGGVKGNEQFF
TRBJ1-5 NA NA TRBV7-9 TGTGCCAGCAGCAAATCAGGGCTGGATAGCAATCAGCCCCAGCATTTT CASSKSGLDSNQPQHF
TRBJ2-5 TRBD2 few TRBV4-1 TGCGCCAGCAGCCCAGACGGGGGGGAGACCCAGTACTTC CASSPDGGETQYF
TRBJ1-5 NA few TRBV21-1 TGTGCCAGCAGCAAATGCCGGGTTGCAAATCAGCCCCAGCATTTT CASSKCRVANQPQHF
TRBJ2-3 NA NA TRBV5-1 TGCGCCAGCAGCTTCGTTTCTGGCACAGATACGCAGTATTTT CASSFVSGTDTQYF
TRBJ2-1 TRBD1 NA TRBV27 TGTGCCAGCAGTTTACAAAGACAGGGGGGCTTCAATGAGCAGTTCTTC CASSLQRQGGFNEQFF
TRBJ2-3 TRBD2 NA TRBV5-4 TGTGCCAGCAGCCCAAGACTAGCGGGGGTGACCACAGATACGCAGTATTTT CASSPRLAGVTTDTQYF
TRBJ1-2 NA few TRBV29-1 TGCAGCGTTGAAACAGGGACCAGGGTTGGCTACACCTTC CSVETGTRVGYTF
TRBJ2-5 TRBD2 NA TRBV27 TGTGCCAGCAGTTTGCGGGGGGGCACGGAGGAGACCCAGTACTTC CASSLRGGTEETQYF
TRBJ2-5 TRBD1 NA TRBV6-5 TGTGCCAGCAGTAAGAGGGGGCTCCAAGAGACCCAGTACTTC CASSKRGLQETQYF
TRBJ2-7 NA NA TRBV27 TGTGCCAGCAGGGCAGGTACCGTCTACGAGCAGTACTTC CASRAGTVYEQYF
TRBJ2-7 NA NA TRBV11-2 TGTGCCAGCAGCTCGTCGGGGGTCCACGAGCAGTACTTC CASSSSGVHEQYF
TRBJ2-3 NA NA TRBV29-1 TGCAGCGTCGGGACTGCGCAAGATACGCAGTATTTT CSVGTAQDTQYF
TRBJ2-1 NA NA TRBV30 TGTGCCTGGAGTAATCCGGAGGTCCACAATGAGCAGTTCTTC CAWSNPEVHNEQFF
TRBJ2-3 NA NA TRBV9 TGTGCCAGCAGCGTAGAGCGGAGCACAGATACGCAGTATTTT CASSVERSTDTQYF